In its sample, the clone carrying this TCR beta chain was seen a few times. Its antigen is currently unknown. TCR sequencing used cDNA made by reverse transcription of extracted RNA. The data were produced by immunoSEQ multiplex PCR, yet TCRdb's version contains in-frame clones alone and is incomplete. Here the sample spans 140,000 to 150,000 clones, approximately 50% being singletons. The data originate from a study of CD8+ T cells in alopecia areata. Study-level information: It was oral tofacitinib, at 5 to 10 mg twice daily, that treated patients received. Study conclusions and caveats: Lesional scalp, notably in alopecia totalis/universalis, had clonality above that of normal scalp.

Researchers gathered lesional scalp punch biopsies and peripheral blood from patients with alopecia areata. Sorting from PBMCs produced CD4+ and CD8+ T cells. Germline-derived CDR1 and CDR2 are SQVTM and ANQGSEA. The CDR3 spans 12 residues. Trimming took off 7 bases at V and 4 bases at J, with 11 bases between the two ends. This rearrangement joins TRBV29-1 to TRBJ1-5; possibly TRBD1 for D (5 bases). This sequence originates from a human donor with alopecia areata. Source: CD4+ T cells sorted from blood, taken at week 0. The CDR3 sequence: CSASGANQPQHF. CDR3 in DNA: TGCAGCGCCAGTGGGGCAAATCAGCCCCAGCATTTT. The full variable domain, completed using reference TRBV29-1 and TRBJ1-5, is SAVISQKPSRDICQRGTSLTIQCQVDSQVTMMFWYRQQPGQSLTLIATANQGSEATYESGFVIDKFPISRPNLTFSTLTVSNMSPEDSSIYLCSASGANQPQHFGDGTRLSIL.